This T cell receptor (beta chain) was found in a study of shared clonotypes between healthy human individuals. Profiling relied on immunoSEQ multiplex PCR, and the TCRdb table lists in-frame clones only, not all of them. The table includes 1.5 million to 2.5 million clones, around 96% detected once. Positively selected for CCR7, the CD45RO-negative cells used as naive CD8 cells excluded terminally differentiated effector memory CD45RA+ cells. V was pared by 4 bases and J by 4 bases, with 13 bases between. Germline assignment: CDR1 MNHEY and CDR2 SVGAGI. This CDR3 has 15 amino acids. With respect to this clone: The antigen is unknown.

The study's findings and limits: Clonotypes that were shared across a few donors made up around 4.6% of naive CD4 clonotypes.

The chain links TRBV6-5 to TRBJ2-2, with D perhaps TRBD1 or TRBD2 (5 bases each). This TCR came from a man aged 18 to 29 in good health. What was sequenced was naive CD8+ T cells sorted from blood. The CDR3 DNA reads as TGTGCCAGCAGTTTTCAGGTTGGGGGCACCGGGGAGCTGTTTTTT. Residues: CASSFQVGGTGELFF.